Ten or more counts support the clone carrying this T cell receptor beta chain. No antigen is known for it. This entry belongs to a study of T cells in Graves' hyperthyroidism and ophthalmopathy. V lost 0 bases and J 7 bases, leaving 12 bases between the germline ends. CDR1 LGHDT and CDR2 YNNKEL come from the germline V gene (reference sequence). The CDR3 extends over 15 amino acids. Study-wide results and limits: Blood also carried most thyroid clonotypes expanded above 0.001.

What was amplified from RNA transcripts were TCR beta CDR3 regions. The primer set for the first-round RT-PCR of the TCR CDR3 was HTBI. Via MiXCR, TCRdb re-called the multiplex PCR reads, giving one row per CDR3 protein. The data contain more than 500,000 distinct CDR3 sequences, about 15% of them singletons. The receptor was isolated from a woman aged 40 to 50 with Graves' hyperthyroidism. The chain joins TRBV3-1 to TRBJ2-2; weak D call: TRBD1 (6 bases). The sample consisted of blood. The CDR3: CASSQEGRGNGELFF. Written as DNA, the CDR3 is TGTGCCAGCAGCCAAGAGGGTAGGGGGAACGGGGAGCTGTTTTTT.